This T cell receptor (beta chain) comes out of a study of blood T cells in healthy people across ages. A remark on this clonotype: Its antigen is unidentified.

After removal of 0 bases from V and 4 bases from J, the junction contained 10 bases not matched to a gene. The CDR3 is made up of 19 amino acids. Germline lookup yields CDR1 SGHRS and CDR2 YFSETQ. Using a J-beta primer mix together with a sample-barcoded 5' primer, a second PCR was run for about 7 to 12 cycles. Template switching added a 12-random-nucleotide identifier to every cDNA molecule. TCRdb processed the 5' RACE reads anew with MiXCR; each CDR3 protein has one entry. The data contain more than 800,000 distinct CDR3 sequences, around 28% of them singletons. Study-wide results and limits: Per million T cells, TCR beta diversity dropped roughly linearly as age increased.

The sequence was collected from a woman of 80 years or more in good health. Sequencing was performed on blood. The rearrangement joins TRBV5-1 to TRBJ2-6; TRBD2 agrees at 10 bases. The CDR3 nucleotides are TGCGCCAGCAGCTTGGTCCTAGCGGGAGCCAGCCGGGGGGCCAACGTCCTGACTTTC. Translation gives CASSLVLAGASRGANVLTF.